These 10 T cell receptor beta chains came from one sample sequenced in a study of T cells expressing NK-cell markers. TCRdb re-called the 5' RACE reads; every CDR3 protein appears as one record, without DNA. Its table lists about 260,000 distinct CDR3 sequences. Input material: blood T cells: a sorted CD56 or NKG2C T cell subset, CD4+ or CD8+ T cells, or bulk PBMC T cells (not recorded which). These receptors all stem from a young man in good health.

This chain joins TRBV24-1 and TRBJ2-1; the D call of TRBD2 rests on TCRdb alone, since no DNA is present to check it. In germline, CDR1 is KGHDR, CDR2 SFDVKD. The CDR3 sequence is 16 residues long. CDR3 loop: CATSDFPGTSVIRQFF.

This rearrangement joins TRBV12-3 or TRBV12-4 to TRBJ2-7; the D call from TCRdb, TRBD1, cannot be confirmed without DNA. The CDR3 is made up of 15 amino acids. CDR3 region: CASSPDGQPSYEQYF.

This chain links TRBV29-1 with TRBJ1-1; the D call of TRBD1 rests on TCRdb alone, since no DNA is present to check it. Germline V gene lookup returns CDR1 SQVTM and CDR2 ANQGSEA. The CDR3 loop spans 15 amino acids. CDR3 in amino acids: CSVEDRRGKNTEAFF.

The rearrangement uses TRBV4-2 and TRBJ2-1. In germline, CDR1 is LGHNA, CDR2 YNFKEQ. CDR3 size: 13 residues. CDR3: CASSLFFGNEQFF.

The V gene is TRBV6-5, the J gene TRBJ2-5. The CDR3 totals 13 residues. Germline loops: CDR1 MNHEY, CDR2 SVGAGI. The CDR3 sequence: CASSYSPRETQYF.

The rearrangement joins TRBV29-1 to TRBJ2-1; the D call of TRBD1 rests on TCRdb alone, since no DNA is present to check it. The CDR3 is 12 amino acids. Germline lookup yields CDR1 SQVTM and CDR2 ANQGSEA. The CDR3 loop reads CSGQGARNEQFF.

This chain connects TRBV20-1 to TRBJ1-2; TCRdb designates TRBD1, a call that cannot be tested without DNA. The CDR3 consists of 13 residues. CDR1 and CDR2 from the germline V gene are DFQATT and SNEGSKA (reference sequence). The CDR3 loop reads CRAQGTELYGYTF.

The chain employs TRBV12-3 or TRBV12-4 and TRBJ2-1; TCRdb lists TRBD2, though no DNA is available to test this call. This CDR3 contains 16 residues. This CDR3 reads CASRSPGLAGDGEQFF.

This chain joins TRBV12-3 or TRBV12-4 and TRBJ1-2; TCRdb lists TRBD1, though no DNA is available to test this call. The CDR3 extends over 11 amino acids. Here the CDR3 reads CASRKDKGYTF.

The chain combines TRBV29-1 with TRBJ2-3; the D call from TCRdb, TRBD2, cannot be confirmed without DNA. Germline CDR1 reads SQVTM; CDR2 reads ANQGSEA. This CDR3 has 15 amino acids. The CDR3 loop is CSVARDYQITDTQYF.